Listed here are 32 T cell receptor beta chains from one sample, sequenced in a study of blood T cells in healthy people across ages (dated by TCRdb to the mid-2010s). The library was produced with 5' RACE. A second PCR of about 7 to 12 cycles was run with a J-beta primer mix and a sample-barcoded 5' primer. TCRdb's own reprocessing of the public reads used fastp at Q25 and MiXCR and kept productive beta chains. Every CDR3 protein is listed once, alongside the most common genes and DNA of its rows. The sample profile shows approximately 1,700,000 distinct CDR3 sequences; 39% of them were found once. The ten top clones hold 23% of the sample. The sequencing input was blood. All receptors derive from a human donor in good health.

Comment on this clonotype: The DNA is left out, because the CDR3 cannot be placed on it with certainty; the CDR3 is given as TCRdb lists it. The chain employs TRBV5-6 and TRBJ1-4. Looked up from germline, CDR1 is SGHDT and CDR2 is YYEEEE. The CDR3 is 16 residues long, ends included. CDR3 sequence: CASSFLWATGNEKLFF.

The V and J genes are TRBV7-2 and TRBJ2-7; D unresolved. The CDR3 has 15 residues. Germline V lookup: CDR1 SGHTA, CDR2 FQGNSA. V lost 1 base to trimming and J lost 1 base, with 11 bases between them. The CDR3 DNA follows: TGTGCCAGCAGCTTAGGTTCAACATATTCCTACGAGCAGTACTTC. Translation: CASSLGSTYSYEQYF.

This clonotype appeared a few times. This chain connects TRBV5-6 to TRBJ1-5; 7 bases are shared with TRBD1. Germline CDR1 reads SGHDT; CDR2 reads YYEEEE. CDR3 length equals 15 residues. Trimming took 2 bases from V and 5 from J; bases not matched to a gene: 7. DNA for the CDR3: TGTGCCAGCAGCTTTATGGCGCAGGGGGATCAGCCCCAGCATTTT. Translated, it gives CASSFMAQGDQPQHF.

The rearrangement joins TRBV5-6 to TRBJ2-6; perhaps TRBD1 as D (6 bases). This CDR3 is 16 amino acids long. The V and J ends lost 7 bases and 1 base respectively, with 15 bases between them. In germline, CDR1 is SGHDT, CDR2 YYEEEE. CDR3 protein: CASYGQSRSGANVLTF. The CDR3 nucleotides read TGTGCCAGCTATGGACAGTCACGTTCTGGGGCCAACGTCCTGACTTTC.

In this sample, this clonotype turned up a few times. The rearrangement uses TRBV15 and TRBJ1-6, with 7 bases matching TRBD1. This CDR3 comprises 17 residues. From germline, CDR1 is LNHNV and CDR2 YYDKDF (reference sequence). J lost 0 bases, V lost 5 bases, and 7 bases had no gene match. DNA of the CDR3: TGTGCCACCAGCGGTACCGGGACAGACTCCTATAATTCACCCCTCCACTTT. Its translation: CATSGTGTDSYNSPLHF.

This clonotype was found a few times. This sequence joins TRBV4-3 and TRBJ2-3; the D gene is possibly TRBD2 (5 bases). Trimming left V 3 bases short and J 4 bases short, with 20 bases between. The germline CDR1 and CDR2 sequences are LGHNA and YSLEER. The CDR3 is made up of 17 amino acids. The chain's CDR3 is CASSQYTELEHADTQYF. CDR3 nucleotide sequence: TGCGCCAGCAGCCAGTATACCGAACTAGAGCACGCAGATACGCAGTATTTT.

V gene TRBV12-3 or TRBV12-4 combines with J gene TRBJ2-1; tentative D call: TRBD1 (5 bases). V gave up 5 bases and J gave up 7 bases, with 15 bases separating them. The CDR3 is made up of 14 amino acids. CDR3 DNA sequence: TGTGCCAGCAGTCTCCGACAGACCGTTAATGAGCAGTTCTTC. This codes for CASSLRQTVNEQFF.

This clonotype was observed a few times. The junction departs from germline at one end; a sequencing error may be responsible. V is TRBV29-1 and J is TRBJ2-7; no firm D call. The J call is uncertain, as TRBJ2-5 better fits the DNA end. Germline V gene sequence: CDR1 SQVTM, CDR2 ANQGSEA. The CDR3 runs 11 residues. The CDR3 region is CSAEDLGTQYF. The CDR3 coding sequence is TGCAGCGCTGAAGATCTAGGGACCCAGTACTTC.

This clonotype was recorded once. The chain uses TRBV7-2 and TRBJ2-1; TRBD1 might be the D (7 bases). The CDR3 runs 13 residues. With 5 bases removed from V and 8 bases from J, the gap between germline ends came to 13 bases. Germline lookup yields CDR1 SGHTA and CDR2 FQGNSA. CDR3 sequence reads: CASSPDREDEQFF. In nucleotides, the CDR3 is TGTGCCAGCAGCCCAGACAGGGAGGATGAGCAGTTCTTC.

The chain is built from TRBV12-3 or TRBV12-4 and TRBJ1-2; D is unclear. V lost 3 bases, J lost 0 bases, and 11 bases lay in between. This CDR3 comprises 15 residues. CDR3 region: CASSFGRRANYGYTF. The CDR3 DNA is TGTGCCAGCAGTTTTGGGAGAAGAGCTAACTATGGCTACACCTTC.

The J gene is TRBJ2-1, the V gene TRBV4-1; TRBD1 aligns across 8 bases. The trim removed 6 bases at V and 9 bases at J, leaving 13 bases unmatched. CDR1 and CDR2 from the germline V gene are MGHRA and YSYEKL. The CDR3 spans 15 residues. CDR3 sequence: CASSRTGTSLGEQFF. CDR3 sequence (DNA): TGCGCCAGCAGTCGGACAGGGACGTCCCTCGGTGAGCAGTTCTTC.

The chain combines TRBV5-1 with TRBJ2-5; 12 bases line up with TRBD1. The J call may not be correct, given that the DNA end is closer to TRBJ2-7. Looked up from germline, CDR1 is SGHRS and CDR2 is YFSETQ. This CDR3 region has 15 residues. The CDR3 DNA is TGCGCCAGCAGCGCAGGGACAGGGGGCCGCTACGAGCAGTACTTC. Encoded protein: CASSAGTGGRYEQYF.

This chain links TRBV27 with TRBJ2-7; D assignment may be TRBD1 or TRBD2 (6 bases each). The ends were cut back, 4 bases at V and 3 bases at J, with 16 bases in the middle. Germline V gene lookup returns CDR1 MNHEY and CDR2 SMNVEV (reference sequence). CDR3 size: 15 residues. The CDR3 DNA sequence: TGTGCCAGCAGTTCCAGGAGGGGGTCAAACTACGAGCAGTACTTC. The encoded protein is CASSSRRGSNYEQYF.

The table lists this clonotype with a few counts. The chain has TRBV20-1 and TRBJ1-1, with D perhaps TRBD1 (6 bases). V shed 0 bases and J shed 5 bases, with 16 bases lying between them. The CDR3 runs 15 residues. Germline V gene data show CDR1 as DFQATT and CDR2 as SNEGSKA (reference sequence). Here the CDR3 DNA reads TGCAGTGCTAGAGATTTATCAGGGGACGAGACTGAAGCTTTCTTT. Amino acids: CSARDLSGDETEAFF.

This chain connects TRBV5-1 to TRBJ2-4; possible D gene TRBD1, 5 bases. The DNA end is more similar to TRBJ2-7, so the J call may be wrong. Germline V gene sequence: CDR1 SGHRS, CDR2 YFSETQ. The CDR3 loop spans 14 amino acids. CDR3 bases: TGCGCCAGCAGCTGGAGACAGCCCTCCTACGAGCAGTACTTC. This codes for CASSWRQPSYEQYF.

In this sample, this clonotype turned up a few times. The genes are TRBV20-1 and TRBJ2-5, with D possibly matching TRBD1 (5 bases). Germline CDR1 and CDR2: DFQATT and SNEGSKA (reference sequence). Trimming removed 6 bases at V and 0 bases at J, with 11 bases between. The CDR3 sequence is 13 residues long. The CDR3 DNA reads TGCAGTGCGACAGAGGCCTACCAAGAGACCCAGTACTTC. Translation: CSATEAYQETQYF.

This clonotype occurred once. The chain joins TRBV7-2 to TRBJ2-1; 11 bases line up with TRBD2. The CDR3 spans 15 residues. Germline assignment: CDR1 SGHTA and CDR2 FQGNSA. J lost 12 bases, V lost 4 bases, and 11 bases had no gene match. The DNA for the CDR3 is TGTGCCAGCAGCTCTACTAGCGGGGGACCAGGTGGGCAGTTCTTC. Its translation is CASSSTSGGPGGQFF. Combining the CDR3 with reference TRBV7-2 and TRBJ2-1 gives the whole variable domain GAGVSQSPSNKVTEKGKDVELRCDPISGHTALYWYRQSLGQGLEFLIYFQGNSAPDKSGLPSDRFSAERTGGSVSTLTIQRTQQEDSAVYLCASSSTSGGPGGQFFGPGTRLTVL.

The rearrangement joins TRBV20-1 to TRBJ2-1; 10 positions match TRBD1. This CDR3 has 14 residues. Germline V lookup: CDR1 DFQATT, CDR2 SNEGSKA (reference sequence). The J segment lost 9 bases and the V segment lost 3 bases, leaving 8 bases of the junction unmatched. The CDR3, as DNA: TGCAGTGCTAGTCGGGACAGGGGAGTGGGTGAGCAGTTCTTC. It is translated as CSASRDRGVGEQFF.

The chain is built from TRBV5-5 and TRBJ2-1; TRBD2 agrees at 7 bases. The V gene's germline CDR1 is SGHKS and CDR2 YYEKEE (reference sequence). V shed 5 bases, J shed 10 bases, and the junction held 12 bases outside the gene matches. This CDR3 is 14 amino acids long. The CDR3 sequence: CASSPGGSSYEQFF. The CDR3 DNA is TGTGCCAGCAGTCCCGGGGGGAGCTCCTACGAGCAGTTCTTC.

This clonotype was seen ten or more times. The chain carries TRBV4-1 and TRBJ1-1; D is undetermined. Germline V CDR1 and CDR2: MGHRA, YSYEKL. The CDR3 is 14 amino acids. Trimming removed 4 bases at V and 7 bases at J, with 16 bases between. CDR3 protein: CASSPGRARVEAFF. In DNA, the CDR3 is TGCGCCAGCAGCCCCGGGAGAGCCCGAGTTGAAGCTTTCTTT.

The V call is TRBV4-2, the J call TRBJ1-2; the D is unclear. This CDR3 contains 14 residues. Germline V CDR1 and CDR2: LGHNA, YNFKEQ. V was pared by 1 base and J by 6 bases, with 12 bases between. The CDR3 coding sequence is TGTGCCAGCAGCCAAGTAGTGGCGGATGATGGCTACACCTTC. It specifies CASSQVVADDGYTF.

The chain links TRBV24-1 to TRBJ1-5; D possibly corresponds to TRBD1 (5 bases). CDR1 and CDR2 (germline): KGHDR, SFDVKD. V gave up 9 bases and J gave up 5 bases, with 16 bases separating them. This CDR3 is built from 14 residues. The CDR3 protein is CATGQGLTDQPQHF. In DNA form, the CDR3 reads TGTGCCACCGGGCAGGGTCTAACCGATCAGCCCCAGCATTTT.

This clonotype was picked up a small number of times. The junction and the germline gene differ at one end; a read error may be behind it. The chain employs TRBV27 and TRBJ2-5, with TRBD2 identical over 8 bases. This CDR3 is 17 amino acids long. The germline V gene encodes CDR1 MNHEY and CDR2 SMNVEV (reference sequence). CDR3: CASSFGSGDPGRETRYF. The CDR3 region has the DNA TGTGCCAGCAGTTTTGGTAGCGGGGATCCTGGGCGGGAGACCCGGTACTTC.

This clonotype showed up just a few times. The rearrangement uses TRBV18 and TRBJ2-6; 8 bases map to TRBD1. Germline CDR1 and CDR2: KGHSH and LQKENI. With 3 bases clipped from V and 3 bases from J, the junction kept 19 bases outside the gene matches. The CDR3 runs 21 residues. The CDR3 DNA is TGTGCCAGCTCACCTTCGACAGGGGATTATCCCTCTAATATTGGGGCCAACGTCCTGACTTTC. Translated: CASSPSTGDYPSNIGANVLTF.

The V and J genes are TRBV27 and TRBJ1-1; D is perhaps TRBD1 (5 bases). The CDR3 consists of 15 residues. Per the germline V gene, CDR1 is MNHEY and CDR2 is SMNVEV (reference sequence). The V end lost 2 bases, the J end lost 4 bases, and 14 bases lay between the germline ends. The CDR3 is CASSLLGELGTEAFF. In DNA, the CDR3 is TGTGCCAGCAGTTTACTAGGGGAGTTGGGCACTGAAGCTTTCTTT.

The sample holds a few counts of this clonotype. The genes are TRBV2 and TRBJ2-4; TRBD1 matches 9 bases. CDR3 length: 14 residues. Germline CDR1 and CDR2: SNHLY and FYNNEI. After removal of 6 bases from V and 4 bases from J, the junction contained 4 bases not matched to a gene. CDR3 nucleotides: TGTGCCAGCAGAGCCGGGACAGGGAAAAACATTCAGTACTTC. This translates into CASRAGTGKNIQYF.

This clonotype has only a few counts. The chain recombines TRBV10-2 with TRBJ1-4; D is unclear. The germline V and J ends were trimmed by 6 bases and 3 bases, with 17 bases remaining between them. Germline values: CDR1 WSHSY, CDR2 SAAADI. The CDR3 covers 16 residues. CDR3 loop: CASSDPPRRANEKLFF. The CDR3 DNA reads TGCGCCAGCAGCGACCCACCGAGGAGAGCTAATGAAAAACTGTTTTTT.

This clonotype has just a few counts. This chain connects TRBV7-3 to TRBJ2-5; no firm D call. The CDR3 loop spans 15 amino acids. In germline, CDR1 is SGHTA, CDR2 FQGTGA. V lost 2 bases and J lost 5, with 15 bases in between. CDR3 sequence: CASSLSPSLGETQYF. The CDR3 DNA sequence: TGTGCCAGCAGCTTATCACCCTCGCTGGGCGAGACCCAGTACTTC.

This chain connects TRBV28 to TRBJ2-7; 8 bases match TRBD2. V trimming: 6 bases; J trimming: 3 bases; junction bases outside the gene matches: 7. Germline CDR1 is MDHEN and CDR2 is SYDVKM. The CDR3 runs 14 residues. The CDR3 reads CASSTPTSGYEQYF. The CDR3 DNA sequence: TGTGCCAGCAGCACTCCTACTAGCGGCTACGAGCAGTACTTC. The variable domain in full, completed from reference TRBV28 and TRBJ2-7, reads DVKVTQSSRYLVKRTGEKVFLECVQDMDHENMFWYRQDPGLGLRLIYFSYDVKMKEKGDIPEGYSVSREKKERFSLILESASTNQTSMYLCASSTPTSGYEQYFGPGTRLTVT.

This clonotype appeared a few times. The chain couples TRBV27 to TRBJ1-1, with 10 bases fitting TRBD1. Losses at the gene ends were 5 bases for V and 5 bases for J; bases not matched to a gene: 5. CDR3 length: 14 residues. Germline CDR1 is MNHEY and CDR2 is SMNVEV (reference sequence). CDR3 nucleotides: TGTGCCAGCAGTACCCGGGACAGGGGAACTGAAGCTTTCTTT. Protein: CASSTRDRGTEAFF.

This clonotype was seen a few times. This chain connects TRBV4-1 to TRBJ1-4; the D gene is possibly TRBD1 (6 bases). Germline V gene sequence: CDR1 MGHRA, CDR2 YSYEKL. The CDR3 runs to 16 residues. Trimming removed 4 bases from V and 8 bases from J, with 20 bases in between. As DNA, the CDR3 is TGCGCCAGCAGCCGCGTGTACAGGGAGCAAGAAGAAAAACTGTTTTTT. It specifies CASSRVYREQEEKLFF.

This clonotype has just a few counts. The rearrangement uses TRBV5-4 and TRBJ1-1; D is ambiguous. Trimming shortened V by 2 bases and J by 1 base, and 15 bases separated the two germline ends. The V gene's germline CDR1 is SGHNT and CDR2 YYREEE (reference sequence). The CDR3 contains 16 residues. CDR3 loop: CASSFPPNTRNTEAFF. CDR3 nucleotides: TGTGCCAGCAGCTTCCCTCCTAACACCAGGAACACTGAAGCTTTCTTT. The full variable domain, rest sourced from reference TRBV5-4 and TRBJ1-1, is ETGVTQSPTHLIKTRGQQVTLRCSSQSGHNTVSWYQQALGQGPQFIFQYYREEENGRGNFPPRFSGLQFPNYSSELNVNALELDDSALYLCASSFPPNTRNTEAFFGQGTRLTVV.